This T cell receptor beta chain was retrieved from a study of T cell changes during pregnancy in multiple sclerosis. Profiling relied on immunoSEQ multiplex PCR, and the TCRdb table lists in-frame clones only, not all of them. The sample yields about 72,000 clones, 90% to 95% seen once. V shed 7 bases and J 4 bases; nucleotides not matched to a gene: 3. The germline gives CDR1 MGHDK, CDR2 SYGVNS. CDR3 size: 13 residues. The input for sequencing was peripheral blood, taken in the third trimester of pregnancy. This receptor was taken from a female donor in good health, enrolled as a control in a pregnancy study. The genes are TRBV25-1 and TRBJ1-3; 8 bases match TRBD1. In DNA, the CDR3 is TGTGCCAGCAACAGGGGGGAGGGAAACACCATATATTTT. It is translated as CASNRGEGNTIYF.